This T cell receptor beta chain was sequenced in a study of T cell repertoires in cytomegalovirus infection. Study-wide background: HLA-B-restricted CMV epitopes that are well studied were used alongside recently identified HLA-C-restricted ones. It can be stated that public TCR beta signatures indicated CMV infection as well as a matching HLA type. Study outcomes and limitations: Across the ex vivo response, the dominant clonotypes were HLA-C-restricted CMV-specific TCR beta clonotypes. The cumulative frequency of public TCR beta families identified carriers of CMV plus the relevant HLA.

The CDR3 extends over 15 amino acids. Germline V gene lookup returns CDR1 KGHDR and CDR2 SFDVKD. Trimming removed 10 bases from V and 4 bases from J, with 19 bases in between. There are a few counts of this clonotype. Its specificity is not known. TCRdb re-called the reads with MiXCR, one entry per CDR3 protein. Of around 770,000 distinct CDR3 sequences in the sample, about 27% were seen once. The sequenced sample was cultured CD8+ T cells from PBMCs, obtained from culture after CMV antigen stimulation. J is TRBJ2-1 and V is TRBV24-1, with D unresolved. The TCR comes from a human donor in good health (CMV status not recorded). Some clones in this sample may be carry-over from other donors' samples. In nucleotides, the CDR3 is TGTGCCACGTCCACACAAACAGCCCTTTACAATGAGCAGTTCTTC. Translating gives CATSTQTALYNEQFF.